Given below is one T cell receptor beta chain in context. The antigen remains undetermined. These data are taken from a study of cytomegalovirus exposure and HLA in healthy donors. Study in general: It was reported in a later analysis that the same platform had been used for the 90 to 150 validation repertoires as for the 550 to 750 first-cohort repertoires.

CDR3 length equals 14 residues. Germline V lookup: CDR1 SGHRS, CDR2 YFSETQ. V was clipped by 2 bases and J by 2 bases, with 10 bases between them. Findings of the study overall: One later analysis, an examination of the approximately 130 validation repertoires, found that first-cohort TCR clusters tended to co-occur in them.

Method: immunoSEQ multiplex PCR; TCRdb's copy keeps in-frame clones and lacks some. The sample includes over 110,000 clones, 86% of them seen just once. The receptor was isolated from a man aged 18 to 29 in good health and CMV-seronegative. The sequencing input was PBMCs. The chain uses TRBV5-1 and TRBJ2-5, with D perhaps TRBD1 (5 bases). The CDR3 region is CASSFGQGQETQYF. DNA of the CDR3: TGCGCCAGCAGCTTCGGGCAGGGACAAGAGACCCAGTACTTC.